These 16 T cell receptor beta chains came from one sample sequenced in a study of T cells in Graves' hyperthyroidism and ophthalmopathy. TCR beta CDR3 regions were amplified from RNA. Initially, a first-round RT-PCR of the TCR CDR3 employed the HTBI primer set. TCRdb processed the multiplex PCR reads anew with MiXCR; each CDR3 protein has one entry. Here the sample spans about 580,000 distinct CDR3 sequences, 14% being singletons. The sequencing sample was made of blood. These receptors all come from a woman in her thirties with Graves' hyperthyroidism that later progressed to Graves' ophthalmopathy.

A single count supports this clonotype. The V call is TRBV7-9, the J call TRBJ2-5, with D possibly TRBD2 on 5 matching bases. V was trimmed by 5 bases and J by 2 bases, leaving 9 bases between them. The CDR3 has 13 residues. The V gene's germline CDR1 is SEHNR and CDR2 FQNEAQ (reference sequence). The CDR3 DNA reads as TGTGCCAGCAGCCTCGGGAAGCAAGAGACCCAGTACTTC. Encoded protein: CASSLGKQETQYF.

This clonotype occurred many times. The chain has TRBV9 and TRBJ2-1; D not certain. Germline CDR1 reads SGDLS; CDR2 reads YYNGEE. The CDR3 is made up of 13 amino acids. V was shortened by 3 bases and J by 8 bases, with 12 bases between the two germline ends. CDR3 nucleotide sequence: TGTGCCAGCAGCGCCCCGGCGCGGTATGAGCAGTTCTTC. Protein sequence: CASSAPARYEQFF.

Many counts were recorded for this clonotype. The rearrangement links TRBV10-1 to TRBJ1-1; D unresolved. Trimming cost V 2 bases and J 5 bases, with 18 bases left between them. The CDR3 is 16 amino acids. Germline CDR1 WNHNN, CDR2 SYGVQD (reference sequence). CDR3 in DNA: TGCGCCAGCAGTGAGAAGAGAGGGAGAGGTGGGACTGAAGCTTTCTTT. Its protein product is CASSEKRGRGGTEAFF.

This clonotype was seen more than once but under ten times. This chain uses TRBV12-3 or TRBV12-4 with TRBJ2-5; either TRBD1 or TRBD2 may supply D (5 bases each). CDR3 length equals 12 residues. Trimming left V 8 bases short and J 4 bases short, with 11 bases between. Here the CDR3 DNA reads TGTGCCAGCGTCCGGGGCACAGAGACCCAGTACTTC. It codes for CASVRGTETQYF.

For this clonotype: This could be a read error, since a much larger clone is one nucleotide away. V gene TRBV7-8 combines with J gene TRBJ1-1; 10 bases are a match to TRBD1. Germline V gene sequence: CDR1 SGHVS, CDR2 FQNEAQ. The length of the CDR3 is 15 residues. CDR3 amino acids: CASSPTGGPNSEAFF. CDR3 DNA: TGTGCCAGCAGCCCGACAGGGGGCCCGAACAGTGAAGCTTTCTTT.

At least ten counts were recorded for this clonotype. This chain joins TRBV30 and TRBJ2-5; D is possibly TRBD2 (5 bases). Germline V gene data show CDR1 as GTSNPN and CDR2 as SVGIG (reference sequence). Trimming took 8 bases from V and 5 from J, leaving 15 bases between them. The CDR3 spans 12 residues. The DNA of the CDR3 is TGTGCCGCCTGGGAGCTCGGGGAGACCCAGTACTTC. Its protein product is CAAWELGETQYF.

This clonotype has only a few counts. The J gene is TRBJ2-1, the V gene TRBV20-1; 15 positions agree with TRBD2. Germline V gives CDR1 DFQATT, CDR2 SNEGSKA (reference sequence). The CDR3 is 14 amino acids. Unmatched junction bases numbered 1, after V lost 4 bases and J lost 6 bases. CDR3 amino acids: CSAMGLAGGNEQFF. CDR3 DNA: TGCAGTGCTATGGGACTAGCGGGGGGCAATGAGCAGTTCTTC.

Ten or more counts support this clonotype. The rearrangement joins TRBV18 to TRBJ1-1, with D uncertain. Trimming cost V 2 bases and J 3 bases, with 10 bases left between them. Germline CDR1 KGHSH, CDR2 LQKENI. CDR3 length: 14 amino acids. CDR3 DNA sequence: TGTGCCAGCTCACCAAATGGTGGGTACACTGAAGCTTTCTTT. Translated: CASSPNGGYTEAFF.

The chain employs TRBV9 and TRBJ2-7; 10 nucleotides agree with TRBD2. The CDR3 is made up of 16 amino acids. With 0 bases clipped from V and 2 bases from J, the junction kept 5 bases outside the gene matches. Germline V CDR1 and CDR2: SGDLS, YYNGEE. The CDR3 spells CASSVVGLARAYEQYF. CDR3 in DNA: TGTGCCAGCAGCGTAGTGGGACTAGCGAGGGCCTACGAGCAGTACTTC. Full variable domain (remainder filled in from reference TRBV9 and TRBJ2-7): DSGVTQTPKHLITATGQRVTLRCSPRSGDLSVYWYQQSLDQGLQFLIQYYNGEERAKGNILERFSAQQFPDLHSELNLSSLELGDSALYFCASSVVGLARAYEQYFGPGTRLTVT.

This clonotype was detected only a few times. The genes are TRBV19 and TRBJ2-3; D might be TRBD1 or TRBD2, each matching 6 bases. V was shortened by 4 bases and J by 3 bases, with 14 bases between the two germline ends. This CDR3 spans 15 amino acids. The germline V gene encodes CDR1 LNHDA and CDR2 SQIVND (reference sequence). Written as DNA, the CDR3 is TGTGCCAGTAGTACCACCGGGGGCGGAACAGATACGCAGTATTTT. The encoded protein is CASSTTGGGTDTQYF.

Ten or more counts support this clonotype. The rearrangement uses TRBV20-1 and TRBJ1-1, with a weak D call TRBD1 (6 bases). The germline CDR1 and CDR2 sequences are DFQATT and SNEGSKA (reference sequence). V shed 5 bases and J shed 2 bases, with 21 bases lying between them. CDR3 length: 16 amino acids. The CDR3 coding sequence is TGCAGTGCTCTCGGGGGCAGGGAATACTTTAACACTGAAGCTTTCTTT. This codes for CSALGGREYFNTEAFF.

This clonotype has at least ten counts. The rearrangement uses TRBV27 and TRBJ1-2; D is perhaps TRBD1 (5 bases). V lost 6 bases and J lost 4, with 12 bases in between. The CDR3 runs to 13 residues. CDR1 is MNHEY and CDR2 is SMNVEV in the germline V gene (reference sequence). CDR3 coding DNA: TGTGCCAGCAGGGCAGGGTGGCTCTATGGCTACACCTTC. Translating it yields CASRAGWLYGYTF.

The J gene is TRBJ1-1, the V gene TRBV6-5; the match to TRBD1 covers 7 bases. The V gene's germline CDR1 is MNHEY and CDR2 SVGAGI. V lost 0 bases, J lost 1 base, and 8 bases stayed unmatched. This CDR3 spans 17 amino acids. CDR3 in DNA: TGTGCCAGCAGTTACTCCTGGACAGGAACTGAGAACACTGAAGCTTTCTTT. Translating gives CASSYSWTGTENTEAFF.

This clonotype showed up many times. The CDR3 reads CASSLGGGEGEQYF. CDR3 in DNA: TGTGCCAGCAGCTTAGGAGGAGGGGAAGGAGAGCAGTACTTC. The chain joins TRBV11-3 to TRBJ2-7; D might be TRBD2 (6 bases). This CDR3 spans 14 amino acids. The germline V gene has CDR1 SGHNT and CDR2 YENEEA. V was trimmed by 1 base and J by 7 bases, leaving 14 bases between them.

This clonotype was counted ten times or more. The chain joins TRBV7-3 to TRBJ2-5; D tentatively reads TRBD1 or TRBD2 (6 bases each). Trimming took 9 bases from V and 5 from J, leaving 16 bases between them. Per germline, CDR1 SGHTA and CDR2 FQGTGA. The CDR3 loop spans 13 amino acids. In nucleotides, the CDR3 is TGTGCCAGTCACCCGCGAGGGGGGGAGACCCAGTACTTC. Its translation is CASHPRGGETQYF.

This clonotype was observed at least ten times. The chain has TRBV20-1 and TRBJ2-3, with 7 bases identical to TRBD2. The germline gives CDR1 DFQATT, CDR2 SNEGSKA (reference sequence). V trimming: 3 bases; J trimming: 1 base; junction bases outside the gene matches: 19. The CDR3 is 19 amino acids. Here the CDR3 reads CSASPGEGIYPLRTDTQYF. As DNA, the CDR3 is TGCAGTGCTAGTCCCGGGGAGGGAATATACCCTCTTCGCACAGATACGCAGTATTTT.